Shown below are 26 T cell receptor beta chains from a single sample sequenced in a study of T-cell reconstitution after alpha-beta-depleted transplantation in children. Researchers prepared the TCRbeta library using unique molecular identifiers, the study reports. In TCRdb, the PCR reads were re-called with MiXCR into one record per CDR3 protein. Of 250,000 to 300,000 distinct CDR3 sequences in the sample, about 9.5% were seen once. Sequences were derived from PBMCs, sampled before TCRalphabeta/CD19-depleted stem cell transplant. The receptor source for this set is a boy under three years old with acute myeloid leukemia, due to receive a stem cell transplant.

The chain couples TRBV5-4 to TRBJ2-3; D is ambiguous. Germline V gene sequence: CDR1 SGHNT, CDR2 YYREEE (reference sequence). This CDR3 has 17 residues. Trimming shortened V by 1 base and J by 1 base, and 16 bases separated the two germline ends. The CDR3, as DNA: TGTGCCAGCAGCTTGAAGTATTGGAAGTGGGGCACAGATACGCAGTATTTT. Residues: CASSLKYWKWGTDTQYF.

This clonotype occurred many times. The chain recombines TRBV7-6 with TRBJ2-2, with D perhaps TRBD2 (6 bases). The germline V and J ends were trimmed by 4 bases and 6 bases, with 18 bases remaining between them. This CDR3 is built from 16 residues. Looked up from germline, CDR1 is SGHVS and CDR2 is FNYEAQ. Here the CDR3 DNA reads TGTGCCAGCAGCTCCCGATCTTACGGGGGAGCCGGGGAGCTGTTTTTT. Its protein is CASSSRSYGGAGELFF.

Ten or more counts support this clonotype. The chain carries TRBV12-3 or TRBV12-4 and TRBJ1-2; a weak D match, TRBD1 (5 bases). This CDR3 has 14 residues. Trimming took off 3 bases at V and 3 bases at J, with 11 bases between the two ends. CDR3: CASSLGGFDYGYTF. The CDR3 DNA is TGTGCCAGCAGTTTGGGGGGATTCGACTATGGCTACACCTTC.

In this sample, this clonotype turned up a few times. The J gene is TRBJ2-1, the V gene TRBV21-1; the table calls TRBD2, which could not be checked here. TRBV21-1 is a pseudogene. The CDR3 has 15 amino acids. The CDR3 spells CASSKGLAGVTEQFF. DNA for the CDR3: TGTGCCAGCAGCAAAGGACTAGCGGGAGTTACTGAGCAGTTCTTC.

This clonotype was recorded at least ten times. V and J are TRBV28 and TRBJ2-3, with TRBD1 matching 11 bases. The CDR3 consists of 16 residues. Losses at the gene ends were 4 bases for V and 4 bases for J; bases not matched to a gene: 7. The germline gives CDR1 MDHEN, CDR2 SYDVKM. The CDR3 DNA reads as TGTGCCAGCAGTTCTCCTGGACAGGGGGCCTCAGATACGCAGTATTTT. Translation: CASSSPGQGASDTQYF.

In its sample, this clonotype was seen a few times. The V and J genes are TRBV27 and TRBJ2-1, with 10 bases lining up with TRBD1. The germline V gene encodes CDR1 MNHEY and CDR2 SMNVEV (reference sequence). The V gene end was trimmed by 5 bases and the J gene end by 6 bases; junction bases not matched to a gene: 4. The CDR3 covers 14 residues. The CDR3 sequence: CASSRDRGPNEQFF. CDR3 in DNA: TGTGCCAGCAGTCGGGACAGGGGCCCCAATGAGCAGTTCTTC.

This clonotype was counted ten times or more. The chain recombines TRBV10-3 with TRBJ2-7; 8 nucleotides align to TRBD1. Germline values: CDR1 ENHRY, CDR2 SYGVKD. Trimming cost V 1 base and J 2 bases; bases outside gene matches: 4. The CDR3 loop spans 15 amino acids. This CDR3 is CAISEFVDRAYEQYF. The CDR3 DNA reads TGTGCCATCAGTGAGTTTGTGGACAGGGCCTACGAGCAGTACTTC.

This clonotype came up many times. The chain carries TRBV29-1 and TRBJ2-2; 14 bases align to TRBD2. This CDR3 comprises 16 residues. V lost 6 bases, J lost 4 bases, and 7 bases stayed unmatched. Per the germline V gene, CDR1 is SQVTM and CDR2 is ANQGSEA. The CDR3 region has the DNA TGCAGCGTACTACCGGGACTAGCGGGAGTCACCGGGGAGCTGTTTTTT. This gives the protein CSVLPGLAGVTGELFF.

This clonotype was recorded at least ten times. The chain is built from TRBV28 and TRBJ1-3; D is undetermined. The CDR3 extends over 14 amino acids. The germline V gene has CDR1 MDHEN and CDR2 SYDVKM. Trimming took 3 bases from V and 3 from J, leaving 9 bases between them. CDR3 DNA sequence: TGTGCCAGCAGTTTTTGGCTTAATGGAAACACCATATATTTT. It codes for CASSFWLNGNTIYF.

There are a few counts of this clonotype. The rearrangement joins TRBV2 to TRBJ2-7, with D perhaps being TRBD1 or TRBD2 (7 bases each). Germline values: CDR1 SNHLY, CDR2 FYNNEI. Trimming removed 6 bases at V and 3 bases at J, with 24 bases between. This CDR3 is 17 amino acids long. The CDR3 here is CASSRGGWGGAYYEQYF. CDR3 DNA: TGTGCCAGCAGCAGGGGGGGTTGGGGGGGAGCTTACTACGAGCAGTACTTC.

This clonotype was found a few times. This chain connects TRBV4-2 to TRBJ2-2; D is possibly TRBD1 or TRBD2 (6 bases each). Germline V CDR1 and CDR2: LGHNA, YNFKEQ. Between the trimmed V and J ends, which lost 4 bases and 5 bases, there was a span of 17 bases. CDR3 length equals 16 residues. The CDR3 reads CASSRTGRIWTGELFF. In nucleotides, the CDR3 is TGTGCCAGCAGCCGAACAGGGAGGATATGGACCGGGGAGCTGTTTTTT.

A few counts support this clonotype. The chain is built from TRBV13 and TRBJ1-3, with a weak D call TRBD1 (6 bases). CDR1 and CDR2 (germline): PRHDT, FYEKMQ (reference sequence). V lost 5 bases to trimming and J lost 3 bases, with 17 bases between them. The CDR3 loop spans 16 amino acids. CDR3 bases: TGTGCCAGCAGCCCCAAAAGGGGGAGTTTTGGAAACACCATATATTTT. The encoded protein is CASSPKRGSFGNTIYF.

This clonotype has ten or more counts. The chain has TRBV28 and TRBJ2-5, with D tentatively TRBD1 (6 bases). Germline V gene data show CDR1 as MDHEN and CDR2 as SYDVKM. V shed 6 bases and J shed 0 bases, with 17 bases lying between them. The CDR3 sequence is 16 residues long. CDR3 protein: CASSPRTDQYQETQYF. The CDR3 DNA reads TGTGCCAGCAGCCCCCGGACAGACCAGTACCAAGAGACCCAGTACTTC.

In regard to this clonotype: A read error may account for a junction end that differs from germline. The J gene is TRBJ2-1, the V gene TRBV4-2, with D uncertain. Germline CDR1 reads LGHNA; CDR2 reads YNFKEQ. The CDR3 is made up of 12 amino acids. The CDR3 loop is CAISPELNEQFF. DNA for the CDR3: TGTGCCATCAGCCCGGAGCTCAATGAGCAGTTCTTC.

The genes are TRBV19 and TRBJ2-7; maybe TRBD1 (6 bases). Trimming removed 5 bases from V and 6 bases from J, with 11 bases in between. This CDR3 spans 12 amino acids. Germline values: CDR1 LNHDA, CDR2 SQIVND (reference sequence). In DNA, the CDR3 is TGTGCCAGTAGTTTATTGGACAGCGAGCAGTACTTC. This gives the protein CASSLLDSEQYF.

This clonotype has at least ten counts. This chain uses TRBV7-9 with TRBJ1-1, with 7 bases that match TRBD1. With 1 base clipped from V and 7 bases from J, the junction kept 6 bases outside the gene matches. The CDR3 loop spans 14 amino acids. The germline V gene has CDR1 SEHNR and CDR2 FQNEAQ (reference sequence). CDR3 sequence reads: CASSLVGTGDEAFF. CDR3 sequence (DNA): TGTGCCAGCAGCTTAGTCGGAACAGGGGATGAAGCTTTCTTT.

This clonotype was counted many times. V usage is TRBV28 and J usage is TRBJ2-5, with D possibly being TRBD2 (6 bases). Germline V lookup: CDR1 MDHEN, CDR2 SYDVKM. The CDR3 has 17 residues. Trimming pared 0 bases from V and 2 bases from J, leaving 16 bases between. The CDR3 protein is CASSLWTGGGPQETQYF. The CDR3 DNA reads TGTGCCAGCAGTTTATGGACTGGGGGAGGACCTCAAGAGACCCAGTACTTC. Based on the CDR3 plus reference TRBV28 and TRBJ2-5, the full variable domain is DVKVTQSSRYLVKRTGEKVFLECVQDMDHENMFWYRQDPGLGLRLIYFSYDVKMKEKGDIPEGYSVSREKKERFSLILESASTNQTSMYLCASSLWTGGGPQETQYFGPGTRLLVL.

Regarding this clonotype: The CDR3 does not end in the conserved phenylalanine or tryptophan, so this is likely a read error. The V call is TRBV7-6, the J call TRBJ2-7, with D tentatively TRBD2 (5 bases). The V and J ends lost 5 bases and 3 bases respectively, with 14 bases between them. The CDR3 sequence is 14 residues long. Germline CDR1 reads SGHVS; CDR2 reads FNYEAQ. The CDR3 bases are TGTGCCAGCAGCCGATCGACGGGGTTCTACGAGCAGTACTCC. It is translated as CASSRSTGFYEQYS.

The sample holds many counts of this clonotype. The V gene is TRBV3-1, the J gene TRBJ2-2; D not resolved. This CDR3 has 13 amino acids. CDR1 LGHDT and CDR2 YNNKEL come from the germline V gene (reference sequence). V dropped 4 bases and J dropped 1 base, with 4 bases sitting between them. In DNA form, the CDR3 reads TGTGCCAGCAGCCGAGGGAACACCGGGGAGCTGTTTTTT. It is translated as CASSRGNTGELFF.

The sample holds many counts of this clonotype. The rearrangement uses TRBV4-2 and TRBJ2-2; no reliable D call. The CDR3 contains 15 residues. CDR1 is LGHNA and CDR2 is YNFKEQ in the germline V gene. Deletions cut 0 bases from V and 7 bases from J, with 12 bases between. CDR3 in DNA: TGTGCCAGCAGCCAAGATCCTACCACAAGCGGGGAGCTGTTTTTT. Translation: CASSQDPTTSGELFF.

This chain connects TRBV12-3 or TRBV12-4 to TRBJ2-7, with D possibly TRBD1 on 6 matching bases. This CDR3 has 12 amino acids. Trimming took off 2 bases at V and 6 bases at J, with 8 bases between the two ends. The DNA of the CDR3 is TGTGCCAGCAGTTTACTGGGGGCCGAGCAGTACTTC. Protein sequence: CASSLLGAEQYF.

This clonotype was seen at least ten times. This chain joins TRBV20-1 and TRBJ2-7; 9 bases align to TRBD1. J was trimmed by 7 bases and V by 5 bases; bases with no gene match: 15. CDR1 DFQATT and CDR2 SNEGSKA come from the germline V gene (reference sequence). The CDR3 spans 15 residues. CDR3 in amino acids: CSALGPGQGRREQYF. In DNA form, the CDR3 reads TGCAGTGCTCTTGGACCGGGACAGGGAAGGAGGGAGCAGTACTTC.

Many counts were recorded for this clonotype. The chain recombines TRBV28 with TRBJ2-4; tentatively, D is TRBD2 (6 bases). The CDR3 runs 15 residues. Per the germline V gene, CDR1 is MDHEN and CDR2 is SYDVKM. V was pared by 3 bases and J by 3 bases, with 12 bases between. CDR3 in DNA: TGTGCCAGCAGTTTCGGCGGGACGGGCAAAAACATTCAGTACTTC. Its protein product is CASSFGGTGKNIQYF.

This clonotype was detected ten times or more. This chain joins TRBV3-1 and TRBJ2-6, with a tentative D call TRBD1 (6 bases). Trimming removed 7 bases at V and 2 bases at J, with 12 bases between. The CDR3 length is 15 residues. The germline V gene has CDR1 LGHDT and CDR2 YNNKEL (reference sequence). CDR3 region: CASTETGTGANVLTF. The DNA for the CDR3 is TGTGCCAGCACGGAAACAGGGACTGGGGCCAACGTCCTGACTTTC.

The chain recombines TRBV7-9 with TRBJ1-3, with 7 bases aligning to TRBD1. CDR1 and CDR2 from the germline V gene are SEHNR and FQNEAQ (reference sequence). The V and J ends lost 3 bases and 0 bases, in that order; junction bases with no gene match: 8. This CDR3 comprises 17 residues. CDR3 DNA: TGTGCCAGCAGCTTGCGAAAGACAGGGACCTCTGGAAACACCATATATTTT. Its translation is CASSLRKTGTSGNTIYF.

The chain combines TRBV18 with TRBJ1-2; D possibly corresponds to TRBD1 (5 bases). The V and J ends lost 5 bases and 3 bases respectively, with 10 bases between them. Germline V gene data show CDR1 as KGHSH and CDR2 as LQKENI. CDR3 length: 13 residues. CDR3: CASSGGTDYGYTF. The DNA of the CDR3 is TGTGCCAGCTCAGGAGGGACGGACTATGGCTACACCTTC.